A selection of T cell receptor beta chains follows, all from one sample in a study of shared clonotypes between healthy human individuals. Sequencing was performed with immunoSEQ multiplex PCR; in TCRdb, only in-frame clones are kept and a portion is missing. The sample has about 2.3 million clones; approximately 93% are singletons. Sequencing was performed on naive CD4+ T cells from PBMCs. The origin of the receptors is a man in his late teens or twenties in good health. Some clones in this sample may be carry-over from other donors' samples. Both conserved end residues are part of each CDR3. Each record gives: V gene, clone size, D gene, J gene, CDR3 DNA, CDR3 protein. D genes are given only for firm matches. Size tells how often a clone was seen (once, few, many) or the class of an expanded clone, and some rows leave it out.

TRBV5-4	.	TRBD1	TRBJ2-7	TGTGCCAGCAGCCACCGGGACAGACGGCCCGACGAGCAGTACTTC	CASSHRDRRPDEQYF
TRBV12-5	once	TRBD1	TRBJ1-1	TGTGCTAGCCAGGGGGCTGACAGGGGCCCTGAAGCTTTCTTT	CASQGADRGPEAFF
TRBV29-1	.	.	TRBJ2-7	TGCAGCGCTCGAAGCCGCAGGGATCTGGGCGAGCAGTACTTC	CSARSRRDLGEQYF
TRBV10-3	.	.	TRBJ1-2	TGTGCCATCAGTGAGTCGGGAGGGACTTATGGCTACACCTTC	CAISESGGTYGYTF
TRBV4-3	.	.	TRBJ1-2	TGCGCCAGCAGCCAAAGAGCTCGGAGCTCGAACTATGGCTACACCTTC	CASSQRARSSNYGYTF
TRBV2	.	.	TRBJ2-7	TGTGCCAGCATGGCCAGGGGCCATTCCTACGAGCAGTACTTC	CASMARGHSYEQYF
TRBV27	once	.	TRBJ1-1	TGTGCCAGCAGTCTAGTCCAGGGGAACACTGAAGCTTTCTTT	CASSLVQGNTEAFF
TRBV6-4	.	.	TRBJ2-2	TGTGCCAGCACTAACAGGGCCCGGGCGACCGGGGAGCTGTTTTTT	CASTNRARATGELFF
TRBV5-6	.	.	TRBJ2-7	TGTGCCAGCAGCTTGGGCCCCCCCAAAGCCTACGAGCAGTACTTC	CASSLGPPKAYEQYF
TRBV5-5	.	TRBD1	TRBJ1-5	TGTGCCAGCAGCTTGGGGGACAGCTATCAGCCCCAGCATTTT	CASSLGDSYQPQHF
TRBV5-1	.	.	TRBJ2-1	TGCGCCAGCAGCTCCCTAACCCGGGCTAGCATGAATGAGCAGTTCTTC	CASSSLTRASMNEQFF
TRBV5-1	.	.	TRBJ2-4	TGCGCCAGCAGCCCCACGGCAGGCAAAAACATTCAGTACTTC	CASSPTAGKNIQYF
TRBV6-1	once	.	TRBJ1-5	TGTGCCAGCAGGGAAGACAGGTGGGGAAAGGAGCCCCAGCATTTT	CASREDRWGKEPQHF
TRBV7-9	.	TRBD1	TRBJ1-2	TGTGCCAGCAGCGTACCACAGGGGGCAAGTGGCTACACCTTC	CASSVPQGASGYTF
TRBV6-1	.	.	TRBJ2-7	TGTGCCAGCAGTGAAGCCGGGGATTACTACGAGCAGTACTTC	CASSEAGDYYEQYF
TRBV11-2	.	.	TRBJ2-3	TGTGCCAGCAGCTTATCGGACAGAGGTACGCAGTATTTT	CASSLSDRGTQYF
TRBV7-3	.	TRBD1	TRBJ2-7	TGTGCCAGCAGCTCGGGACAGGGGATAGTCTACGAGCAGTACTTC	CASSSGQGIVYEQYF
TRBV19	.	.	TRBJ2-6	TGTGCCAGTAGTATAAAGGGCTCTGGGGCCAACGTCCTGACTTTC	CASSIKGSGANVLTF
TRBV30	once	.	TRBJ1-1	TGTGCCTGGAGTGTCGGTCTGGGAAGCACTGAAGCTTTCTTT	CAWSVGLGSTEAFF
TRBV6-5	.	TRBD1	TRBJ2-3	TGTGCCAGCAGTTACTCTCCGGGACAGCTCACAGATACGCAGTATTTT	CASSYSPGQLTDTQYF
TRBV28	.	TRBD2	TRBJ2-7	TGTGCCAGCAGCCATAGACAGAGCGGGATGAGGAACTACGAGCAGTACTTC	CASSHRQSGMRNYEQYF
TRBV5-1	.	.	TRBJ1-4	TGCGCCAGCAGCTTGGTCTCGCCCAAAAATGAAAAACTGTTTTTT	CASSLVSPKNEKLFF
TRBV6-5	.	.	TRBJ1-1	TGTGCCAGCAGTGAACACCGAATGAACACTGAAGCTTTCTTT	CASSEHRMNTEAFF
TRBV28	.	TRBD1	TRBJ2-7	TGTGCCAGCAGTGCCGACAGGGGGCCCTACGAGCAGTACTTC	CASSADRGPYEQYF
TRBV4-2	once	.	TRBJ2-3	TGTGCCAGCAGCCACAGGGTGCGGAGCCCAGATACGCAGTATTTT	CASSHRVRSPDTQYF
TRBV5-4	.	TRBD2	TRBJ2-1	TGTGCCAGCAGCTTGGTGCGTAGGGAGGGCGATGAGCAGTTCTTC	CASSLVRREGDEQFF
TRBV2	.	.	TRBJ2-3	TGTGCCAGCAGTGGAGCGGTTACGCAGTATTTT	CASSGAVTQYF
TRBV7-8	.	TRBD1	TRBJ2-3	TGTGCCAGCAGCCTCAATACAGGGGCTCGCACAGATACGCAGTATTTT	CASSLNTGARTDTQYF
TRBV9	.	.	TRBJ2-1	TGTGCCAGCAGCGTAGTCCCGGGAACGTCCTACAATGAGCAGTTCTTC	CASSVVPGTSYNEQFF
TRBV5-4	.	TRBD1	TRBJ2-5	TGTGCCAGCAGCCCGAGGGGGCGAGAGACCCAGTACTTC	CASSPRGRETQYF
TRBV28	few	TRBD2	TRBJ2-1	TGTGCCAGCAGTTCCAGGATTAGCGGGAGTAATGAGCAGTTCTTC	CASSSRISGSNEQFF
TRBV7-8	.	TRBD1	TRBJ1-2	TGTGCCAGCAGCTCCTCTCTTGGTCAGGGGGGGACCTATGGCTACACCTTC	CASSSSLGQGGTYGYTF
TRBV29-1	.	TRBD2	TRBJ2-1	TGCAGCGTGGAGAGGACTAGCGGGAAAAATGAGCAGTTCTTC	CSVERTSGKNEQFF
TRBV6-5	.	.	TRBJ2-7	TGTGCCAGCAGTTACGGGGGTCCAGCCTACGAGCAGTACTTC	CASSYGGPAYEQYF